Sequencing of this T cell receptor beta chain was carried out in a study of blood T cell repertoires in COVID-19. Study-level background: PBMCs, B-cell-depleted T cells, or T cells provided the cDNA or gDNA that made up the material.

Original data processing: Cell counts per sample came from amplifying reference gene primers. Sequenced by immunoSEQ multiplex PCR; TCRdb stores in-frame clones only, minus some. Clonal size and the V and J genes are those of that table, whereas D and trimming came from the DNA. The data hold approximately 360,000 clones, with under 85% observed a single time. Germline assignment: CDR1 MNHEY and CDR2 SVGEGT. This CDR3 spans 15 amino acids. V was shortened by 0 bases and J by 7 bases, with 12 bases between the two germline ends. Two consecutive negative NP/OP PCR tests, clearance, or resolved symptoms defined Cohort 3 recovery.

V usage is TRBV6-2 or TRBV6-3 and J usage is TRBJ1-4; a weak D match, TRBD1 (5 bases). Input material: PBMCs or T cells enriched from blood (not recorded which). The sequence was obtained from a woman aged 45-60 years who had recovered from COVID-19. CDR3 bases: TGTGCCAGCAGTTACTCTCTCCAGGGAAGTGAAAAACTGTTTTTT. Residues: CASSYSLQGSEKLFF.